Each of the 26 T cell receptor beta chains below was sequenced from the same sample in a study of cytomegalovirus exposure and HLA in healthy donors. The PCR ran on 60 Vbeta and 13 Jbeta primers. Measured with immunoSEQ multiplex PCR; TCRdb has only the in-frame clones, and not every one. The profile covers around 150,000 clones, with around 72% appearing a single time and 6% to 7.5% taken by the ten largest. Specimen: PBMCs. These receptors were collected from a man aged 40-49 years in good health and CMV-seropositive.

The chain recombines TRBV4-1 with TRBJ1-4; D not resolved. The CDR3 covers 14 residues. V shed 2 bases and J shed 0 bases, with 4 bases lying between them. The germline gives CDR1 MGHRA, CDR2 YSYEKL. CDR3 protein: CASSQPSTNEKLFF. In DNA, the CDR3 is TGCGCCAGCAGCCAACCGTCAACTAATGAAAAACTGTTTTTT.

The chain joins TRBV5-1 to TRBJ1-2; possible D gene TRBD1, 6 bases. Germline lookup yields CDR1 SGHRS and CDR2 YFSETQ. Trimming stripped 2 bases from V and 7 bases from J, with 18 bases between. This CDR3 is 15 amino acids long. CDR3 in amino acids: CASSFNAGDGSGYTF. As DNA, the CDR3 is TGCGCCAGCAGCTTTAACGCAGGGGACGGTTCTGGCTACACCTTC.

The V call is TRBV2, the J call TRBJ2-1; TRBD1 matches at 8 bases. The ends lost 6 bases at V and 5 bases at J; junction bases unmatched: 15. This CDR3 has 17 amino acids. Germline assignment: CDR1 SNHLY and CDR2 FYNNEI. CDR3 loop: CASRVRLTGEGDNEQFF. The CDR3 coding sequence is TGTGCCAGCAGAGTAAGATTGACAGGGGAAGGGGACAATGAGCAGTTCTTC.

This clone was picked up a small number of times. The V and J genes are TRBV4-3 and TRBJ1-1; unclear D gene. The CDR3 has 11 amino acids. Trimming left V 3 bases short and J 10 bases short, with 9 bases between. Germline assignment: CDR1 LGHNA and CDR2 YSLEER. This chain's CDR3 is CASSQMGRAFF. CDR3 DNA: TGCGCCAGCAGCCAGATGGGGAGAGCTTTCTTT.

In DNA form, the CDR3 reads TGTGCCAGCAGCTTGCTACTTACGGGGACAGGGGGAGTGGATGGCTACACCTTC. Its translation: CASSLLLTGTGGVDGYTF. The chain uses TRBV5-4 and TRBJ1-2, with 11 bases matching TRBD1. CDR3 length equals 18 residues. Germline assignment: CDR1 SGHNT and CDR2 YYREEE (reference sequence). V lost 1 base and J lost 6; bases outside the gene matches: 14.

V usage is TRBV4-3 and J usage is TRBJ2-3; 14 bases line up with TRBD2. This CDR3 contains 15 residues. Losses at the gene ends were 4 bases for V and 6 bases for J; bases not matched to a gene: 3. Per the germline V gene, CDR1 is LGHNA and CDR2 is YSLEER. CDR3 region: CASSLGLAGGDTQYF. The CDR3 DNA reads as TGCGCCAGCAGCCTCGGACTAGCGGGGGGTGATACGCAGTATTTT.

The gene calls are TRBV15 and TRBJ2-7; tentatively, D is TRBD2 (5 bases). V shed 1 base and J shed 0 bases, with 13 bases lying between them. This CDR3 spans 16 amino acids. Germline V gives CDR1 LNHNV, CDR2 YYDKDF (reference sequence). The CDR3 spells CATSRGGPTLSYEQYF. As DNA, the CDR3 is TGTGCCACCAGCAGAGGCGGGCCTACCCTCTCCTACGAGCAGTACTTC. Combining the CDR3 with reference TRBV15 and TRBJ2-7 gives the whole variable domain DAMVIQNPRYQVTQFGKPVTLSCSQTLNHNVMYWYQQKSSQAPKLLFHYYDKDFNNEADTPDNFQSRRPNTSFCFLDIRSPGLGDTAMYLCATSRGGPTLSYEQYFGPGTRLTVT.

V is TRBV30 and J is TRBJ2-7; possibly TRBD1 for D (6 bases). Per germline, CDR1 GTSNPN and CDR2 SVGIG (reference sequence). V was cut by 2 bases and J by 2 bases, with 13 bases left in between. This CDR3 is 14 amino acids long. Written as DNA, the CDR3 is TGTGCCTGGAGTATCTCACAGGGAGCCTACGAGCAGTACTTC. It specifies CAWSISQGAYEQYF.

This sequence joins TRBV15 and TRBJ2-1; possibly TRBD1 for D (6 bases). V was shortened by 3 bases and J by 5 bases, with 23 bases between the two germline ends. The CDR3 length is 18 residues. Germline assignment: CDR1 LNHNV and CDR2 YYDKDF (reference sequence). The CDR3 nucleotides read TGTGCCACCAGCAGGGATATTCCGACAGGCCTACCCAACAATGAGCAGTTCTTC. This gives the protein CATSRDIPTGLPNNEQFF.

This chain links TRBV7-2 with TRBJ2-2; possible D gene TRBD2, 5 bases. Germline V gene lookup returns CDR1 SGHTA and CDR2 FQGNSA. The CDR3 extends over 14 amino acids. Between the trimmed V and J ends, which lost 5 bases and 3 bases, there was a span of 10 bases. The CDR3 DNA reads as TGTGCCAGCAGCAGAGGACTGGACACCGGGGAGCTGTTTTTT. It translates to CASSRGLDTGELFF.

Only a few counts were recorded for this clone. The chain combines TRBV20-1 with TRBJ2-2; D is uncertain. The CDR3 spans 11 residues. Germline CDR1 and CDR2: DFQATT and SNEGSKA (reference sequence). Trimming left V 5 bases short and J 4 bases short, with 5 bases between. The CDR3 loop is CSAGGTGELFF. The DNA of the CDR3 is TGCAGTGCTGGCGGCACCGGGGAGCTGTTTTTT.

The gene calls are TRBV6-5 and TRBJ2-2; 7 positions agree with TRBD1. This CDR3 region has 15 residues. Unmatched junction bases numbered 8, after V lost 7 bases and J lost 3 bases. Looked up from germline, CDR1 is MNHEY and CDR2 is SVGAGI. CDR3 bases: TGTGCCAGCACCCGACAGGGTGTCCACACCGGGGAGCTGTTTTTT. It encodes CASTRQGVHTGELFF.

The chain has TRBV5-1 and TRBJ1-5; tentative D call: TRBD1 (6 bases). The CDR3 spans 15 residues. Trimming took 3 bases from V and 2 from J, leaving 12 bases between them. Germline CDR1 SGHRS, CDR2 YFSETQ. The chain's CDR3 is CASSWEGHRNQPQHF. CDR3 in DNA: TGCGCCAGCAGCTGGGAGGGACACCGCAATCAGCCCCAGCATTTT.

The chain has TRBV6-1 and TRBJ2-1; tentative D call: TRBD2 (6 bases). This CDR3 has 15 residues. V was shortened by 1 base and J by 8 bases, with 15 bases between the two germline ends. CDR1 and CDR2 from the germline V gene are MNHNS and SASEGT. The CDR3 spells CASSEVRGGRDEQFF. CDR3 DNA sequence: TGTGCCAGCAGTGAAGTCCGGGGAGGTCGGGATGAGCAGTTCTTC.

Worth noting for this clone: One end of the junction varies from germline; a read error may be responsible. V gene TRBV7-2 combines with J gene TRBJ2-7, with 7 bases fitting TRBD2. CDR1 is SGHTA, CDR2 FQGNSA, per germline. The CDR3 covers 17 residues. The CDR3 loop is CASSLGLAGKSSYEQYF. The CDR3 DNA sequence: TGTGCCAGCAGTTTAGGATTAGCGGGTAAAAGCTCCTACGAGCAGTACTTC.

V usage is TRBV13 and J usage is TRBJ1-6; TRBD1 matches at 9 bases. V lost 2 bases, J lost 10 bases, and 3 bases stayed unmatched. This CDR3 has 14 residues. Germline CDR1 PRHDT, CDR2 FYEKMQ (reference sequence). The CDR3 DNA follows: TGTGCCAGCAGCTTAACGACAGGGGGATCACCCCTCCACTTT. Residues: CASSLTTGGSPLHF.

J is TRBJ1-3 and V is TRBV9, with TRBD1 identical over 7 bases. The germline V gene encodes CDR1 SGDLS and CDR2 YYNGEE. Trimming at V came to 4 bases and at J to 0 bases, leaving 4 bases not matched to a gene. This CDR3 contains 15 residues. CDR3 in amino acids: CASSQGGSSGNTIYF. CDR3 nucleotide sequence: TGTGCCAGCAGCCAAGGGGGCAGCTCTGGAAACACCATATATTTT.

The gene calls are TRBV5-1 and TRBJ2-7; D is possibly TRBD2 (6 bases). V gave up 2 bases and J gave up 6 bases, with 15 bases separating them. The germline CDR1 and CDR2 sequences are SGHRS and YFSETQ. CDR3 length equals 14 residues. The CDR3 nucleotides read TGCGCCAGCAGCTTTCCGGCGGGGAGAGGCGAGCAGTACTTC. Translated: CASSFPAGRGEQYF. The variable domain in full, completed from reference TRBV5-1 and TRBJ2-7, reads KAGVTQTPRYLIKTRGQQVTLSCSPISGHRSVSWYQQTPGQGLQFLFEYFSETQRNKGNFPGRFSGRQFSNSRSEMNVSTLELGDSALYLCASSFPAGRGEQYFGPGTRLTVT.

V gene TRBV5-1 combines with J gene TRBJ2-3; TRBD2 is a possible D gene (6 bases). V was clipped by 4 bases and J by 2 bases, with 14 bases between them. This CDR3 has 15 residues. Germline V gene data show CDR1 as SGHRS and CDR2 as YFSETQ. The CDR3 loop reads CASSEDYRLTDTQYF. The CDR3 region has the DNA TGCGCCAGCAGCGAGGACTACCGCCTCACAGATACGCAGTATTTT.

The gene calls are TRBV7-9 and TRBJ2-5; D remains ambiguous. The CDR3 sequence is 12 residues long. Germline CDR1 and CDR2: SEHNR and FQNEAQ (reference sequence). The V and J ends lost 7 bases and 7 bases respectively, with 13 bases between them. The CDR3 DNA is TGTGCCAGCACCCCCCTCGGGTTGACCCAGTACTTC. This gives the protein CASTPLGLTQYF.

In this sample, this clone turned up a few times. The rearrangement links TRBV7-2 to TRBJ2-7; D is unclear. In germline, CDR1 is SGHTA, CDR2 FQGNSA. V was clipped by 2 bases and J by 2 bases, with 4 bases between them. This CDR3 contains 12 residues. The CDR3 spells CASSLTTYEQYF. For the CDR3, the DNA is TGTGCCAGCAGCTTAACAACCTACGAGCAGTACTTC.

V gene TRBV6-1 combines with J gene TRBJ2-3; 10 positions agree with TRBD2. CDR1 is MNHNS, CDR2 SASEGT, per germline. With 6 bases clipped from V and 3 bases from J, the junction kept 3 bases outside the gene matches. The CDR3 sequence is 14 residues long. This CDR3 reads CASSLAGGTDTQYF. The CDR3 DNA sequence: TGTGCCAGCAGCTTAGCGGGGGGAACAGATACGCAGTATTTT.

The chain joins TRBV7-2 to TRBJ2-1; D is possibly TRBD2 (7 bases). The CDR3 has 14 residues. Trimming cost V 7 bases and J 3 bases, with 13 bases left between them. CDR1 is SGHTA, CDR2 FQGNSA, per germline. The CDR3 region is CASTLGGGYNEQFF. As DNA, the CDR3 is TGTGCCAGCACCCTAGGGGGGGGCTACAATGAGCAGTTCTTC. Full variable domain (missing parts from reference TRBV7-2 and TRBJ2-1): GAGVSQSPSNKVTEKGKDVELRCDPISGHTALYWYRQSLGQGLEFLIYFQGNSAPDKSGLPSDRFSAERTGGSVSTLTIQRTQQEDSAVYLCASTLGGGYNEQFFGPGTRLTVL.

The CDR3 is CASSIGQGEKLFF. The DNA of the CDR3 is TGTGCCAGTAGTATAGGACAGGGCGAAAAACTGTTTTTT. The genes are TRBV19 and TRBJ1-4, with 7 bases identical to TRBD1. Trimming took 1 base from V and 8 from J; bases not matched to a gene: 1. The CDR3 runs to 13 residues. Looked up from germline, CDR1 is LNHDA and CDR2 is SQIVND (reference sequence). The entire variable domain, with the rest obtained from reference TRBV19 and TRBJ1-4, is as follows: DGGITQSPKYLFRKEGQNVTLSCEQNLNHDAMYWYRQDPGQGLRLIYYSQIVNDFQKGDIAEGYSVSREKKESFPLTVTSAQKNPTAFYLCASSIGQGEKLFFGSGTQLSVL.

This clone was detected a few times. The chain uses TRBV5-4 and TRBJ2-3; 7 bases line up with TRBD1. This CDR3 has 15 residues. The germline gives CDR1 SGHNT, CDR2 YYREEE (reference sequence). Germline trimming cut 4 bases from V and 5 bases from J; bases unmatched to any gene: 10. The CDR3 bases are TGTGCCAGCAGCCCACCGACAGGGTACGGAGATACGCAGTATTTT. It translates to CASSPPTGYGDTQYF.

Comments on this clone: The junction departs from germline at one end; a sequencing error may be responsible. V usage is TRBV7-9 and J usage is TRBJ2-3, with D unclear. The CDR3 covers 10 residues. Germline V gene sequence: CDR1 SEHNR, CDR2 FQNEAQ (reference sequence). CDR3 DNA: TGTTCCAGCACCCAAGATACGCAGTATTTT. Translation: CSSTQDTQYF. Complete variable domain (other parts from reference TRBV7-9 and TRBJ2-3): DTGVSQNPRHKITKRGQNVTFRCDPISEHNRLYWYRQTLGQGPEFLTYFQNEAQLEKSRLLSDRFSAERPKGSFSTLEIQRTEQGDSAMYLCSSTQDTQYFGPGTRLTVL.